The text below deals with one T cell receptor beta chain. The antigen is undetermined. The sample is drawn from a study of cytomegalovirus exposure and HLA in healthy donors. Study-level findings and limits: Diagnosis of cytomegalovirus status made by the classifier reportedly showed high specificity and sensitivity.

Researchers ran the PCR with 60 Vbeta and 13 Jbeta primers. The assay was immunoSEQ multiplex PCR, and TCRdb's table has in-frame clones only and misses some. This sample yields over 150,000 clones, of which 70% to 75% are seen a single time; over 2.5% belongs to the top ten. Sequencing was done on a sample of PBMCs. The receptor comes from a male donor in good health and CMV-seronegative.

This CDR3 reads CSVRTGKAYEQYF. For the CDR3, the DNA is TGCAGCGTCAGGACAGGGAAGGCCTACGAGCAGTACTTC. V and J are TRBV29-1 and TRBJ2-7; 8 bases agree with TRBD1. V was clipped by 6 bases and J by 2 bases; unmatched bases: 6. The CDR3 has 13 residues. Germline V CDR1 and CDR2: SQVTM, ANQGSEA.